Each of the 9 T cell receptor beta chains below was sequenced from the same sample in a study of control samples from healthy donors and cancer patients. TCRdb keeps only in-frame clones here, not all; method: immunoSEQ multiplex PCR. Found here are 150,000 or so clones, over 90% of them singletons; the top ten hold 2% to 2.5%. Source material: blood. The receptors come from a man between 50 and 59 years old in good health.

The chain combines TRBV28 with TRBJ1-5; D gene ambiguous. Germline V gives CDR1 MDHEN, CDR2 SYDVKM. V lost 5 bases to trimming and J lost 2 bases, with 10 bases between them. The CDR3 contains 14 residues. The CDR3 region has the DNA TGTGCCAGCAGTCAAACAGTGGGCAATCAGCCCCAGCATTTT. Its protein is CASSQTVGNQPQHF.

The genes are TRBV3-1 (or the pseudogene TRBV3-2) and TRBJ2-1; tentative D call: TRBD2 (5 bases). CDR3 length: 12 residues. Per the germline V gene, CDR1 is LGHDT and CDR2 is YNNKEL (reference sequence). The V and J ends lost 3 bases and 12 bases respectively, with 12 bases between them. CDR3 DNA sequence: TGTGCCAGCAGCCACGGAGGTAGTCGGCAGTTCTTC. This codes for CASSHGGSRQFF.

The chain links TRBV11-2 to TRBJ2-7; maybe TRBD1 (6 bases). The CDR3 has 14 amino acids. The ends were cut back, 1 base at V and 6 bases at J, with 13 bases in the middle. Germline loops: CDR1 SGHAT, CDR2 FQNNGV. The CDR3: CASSLGGPRVEQYF. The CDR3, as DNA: TGTGCCAGCAGCTTAGGGGGGCCTCGAGTCGAGCAGTACTTC. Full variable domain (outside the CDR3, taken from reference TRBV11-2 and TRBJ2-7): EAGVAQSPRYKIIEKRQSVAFWCNPISGHATLYWYQQILGQGPKLLIQFQNNGVVDDSQLPKDRFSAERLKGVDSTLKIQPAKLEDSAVYLCASSLGGPRVEQYFGPGTRLTVT.

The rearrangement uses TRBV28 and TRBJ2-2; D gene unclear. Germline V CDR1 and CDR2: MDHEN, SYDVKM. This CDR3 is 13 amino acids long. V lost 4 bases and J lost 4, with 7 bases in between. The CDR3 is CASSSRVTGELFF. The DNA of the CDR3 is TGTGCCAGCAGTTCTAGGGTCACCGGGGAGCTGTTTTTT.

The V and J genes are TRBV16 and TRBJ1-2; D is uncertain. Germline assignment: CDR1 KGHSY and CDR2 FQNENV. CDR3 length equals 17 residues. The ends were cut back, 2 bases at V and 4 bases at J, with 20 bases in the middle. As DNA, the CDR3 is TGTGCCAGCAGCCAACAATCTCATGGGATAAGGATCTATGGCTACACCTTC. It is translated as CASSQQSHGIRIYGYTF. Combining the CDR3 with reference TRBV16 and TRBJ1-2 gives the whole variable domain GEEVAQTPKHLVRGEGQKAKLYCAPIKGHSYVFWYQQVLKNEFKFLISFQNENVFDETGMPKERFSAKCLPNSPCSLEIQATKLEDSAVYFCASSQQSHGIRIYGYTFGSGTRLTVV.

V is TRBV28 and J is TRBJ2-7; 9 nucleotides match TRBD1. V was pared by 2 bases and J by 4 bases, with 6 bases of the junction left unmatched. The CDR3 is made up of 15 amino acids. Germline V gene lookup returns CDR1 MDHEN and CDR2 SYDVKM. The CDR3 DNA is TGTGCCAGCAGTTTACCTGGGGACAGGGAGTACGAGCAGTACTTC. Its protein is CASSLPGDREYEQYF.

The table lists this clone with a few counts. The CDR3, as DNA: TGTGCCAGCAGCGGTCGAGGTAGTGGGAGGGCCCCAGATACGCAGTATTTT. It yields the protein CASSGRGSGRAPDTQYF. The chain carries TRBV4-2 and TRBJ2-3, with 7 positions matching TRBD2. The V segment lost 5 bases and the J segment 4 bases; nucleotides outside the gene matches: 15. The CDR3 has 17 residues. Germline-derived CDR1 and CDR2 are LGHNA and YNFKEQ.

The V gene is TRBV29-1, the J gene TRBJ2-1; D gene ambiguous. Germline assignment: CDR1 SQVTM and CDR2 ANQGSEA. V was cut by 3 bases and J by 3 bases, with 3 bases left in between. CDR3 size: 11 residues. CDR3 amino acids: CSVEGYNEQFF. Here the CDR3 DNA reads TGCAGCGTTGAGGGCTACAATGAGCAGTTCTTC.

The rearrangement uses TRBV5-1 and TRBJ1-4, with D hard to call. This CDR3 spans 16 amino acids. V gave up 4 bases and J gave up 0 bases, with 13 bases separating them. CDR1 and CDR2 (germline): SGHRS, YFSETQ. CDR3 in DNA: TGCGCCAGCAGCCCCCGGACGGAAGCAACTAATGAAAAACTGTTTTTT. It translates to CASSPRTEATNEKLFF.